These 28 T cell receptor beta chains share one sample of origin, sequenced in a study of T cell clonality in common variable immunodeficiency (dated by TCRdb to 2014 to 2015). The library came from the immunoSEQ multiplex PCR assay. TCRdb limited this immuneACCESS table to in-frame rearrangements with V and J called. A share of clones is missing; checked studies link under half to unresolved V genes, and the rest is unexplained. This sample has about 52,000 clones in the table, none counted a single time. The top ten constitute under 2% of the sample. The sample consisted of peripheral blood mononuclear cells. All receptors come from a person aged 18 to 70 in good health.

This clone was observed many times. The read terminates 3 residues before the CDR3 end, so the remaining end is supplied by the germline J gene. J is TRBJ2-7 and V is TRBV6-2 or TRBV6-3, with 8 bases fitting TRBD1. Germline values: CDR1 MNHEY, CDR2 SVGEGT. This CDR3 is built from 16 residues. Trimming took 2 bases from V and 4 from J; bases not matched to a gene: 10. The chain's CDR3 is CASSYPSDRDGYEQYF. The sequenced CDR3 bases are TGTGCCAGCAGTTACCCATCGGACAGGGATGGGTACGAG.

Points on this clone: The observed sequence ends 3 residues before the CDR3 terminus, with the missing tail filled in from the germline J gene. The rearrangement uses TRBV7-2 and TRBJ2-1; D is perhaps TRBD1 (5 bases). The CDR3 length is 13 residues. Germline loops: CDR1 SGHTA, CDR2 FQGNSA. Trimming stripped 2 bases from V and 8 bases from J, with 10 bases between. The CDR3 loop is CASSLFRVDEQFF. Incomplete CDR3 DNA: TGTGCCAGCAGCTTATTCAGGGTCGATGAG.

This clone was counted many times. From the germline J gene comes the end of the CDR3, since the read stops 3 residues before it. The V call is TRBV20-1, the J call TRBJ2-1; D is undetermined. V shed 0 bases and J shed 7 bases, with 25 bases lying between them. The germline V gene has CDR1 DFQATT and CDR2 SNEGSKA (reference sequence). This CDR3 region has 18 residues. CDR3 DNA, as far as it was read: TGCAGTGCTAGAGATCTTGGTCAGGTGGAAGTGGGTGGGAATGAG. This translates into CSARDLGQVEVGGNE. In full, the CDR3 is CSARDLGQVEVGGNEQFF.

This clone was counted between two and nine times. The chain's CDR3 is CASSLGAGSPYEQYF. The CDR3 DNA, read in part, is TGTGCCAGCAGCTTAGGGGCGGGATCCCCCTACGAG. This chain connects TRBV7-2 to TRBJ2-7, with TRBD2 as a possible D gene (6 bases). The read ends 3 residues before the CDR3 terminus; that terminus is restored from the germline J gene. In germline, CDR1 is SGHTA, CDR2 FQGNSA. This CDR3 has 15 residues. Trimming pared 1 base from V and 2 bases from J, leaving 12 bases between.

The sample holds many counts of this clone. The read terminates 3 residues ahead of where the CDR3 ends, so the germline J gene completes it. The chain uses TRBV5-1 and TRBJ2-3; no clear D gene. This CDR3 has 14 residues. Per the germline V gene, CDR1 is SGHRS and CDR2 is YFSETQ. V was cut by 4 bases and J by 6 bases, with 15 bases left in between. CDR3 in amino acids: CASSPGIGSDTQYF. The part of the CDR3 DNA that was read is TGCGCCAGCAGCCCGGGTATTGGATCGGATACG.

In this sample, this clone turned up many times. The read ends 3 residues shy of where the CDR3 ends; the end is completed using the germline J gene. The rearrangement links TRBV20-1 to TRBJ1-1; D is possibly TRBD1 (5 bases). The CDR3 consists of 14 residues. Per the germline V gene, CDR1 is DFQATT and CDR2 is SNEGSKA (reference sequence). Trimming removed 6 bases from V and 1 base from J, with 15 bases in between. CDR3 DNA, as far as it was read: TGCAGTGCCCCAGGTGGGAGGGGGAACACTGAA. Amino acid sequence: CSAPGGRGNTE. The full-length CDR3 reads as CSAPGGRGNTEAFF.

This clone was detected ten times or more. The CDR3 end lies 3 residues beyond the end of the read and is filled in from the germline J gene. The chain is built from TRBV9 and TRBJ2-7; 11 nucleotides line up with TRBD2. The J segment lost 0 bases and the V segment lost 3 bases, leaving 8 bases of the junction unmatched. The CDR3 loop spans 17 amino acids. CDR1 is SGDLS, CDR2 YYNGEE, per germline. The covered CDR3 bases are TGTGCCAGCAGCGGTGGTAGCGGGAGGGCCAGCTCCTACGAG. Its protein is CASSGGSGRASSYE. The complete CDR3 sequence is CASSGGSGRASSYEQYF. The complete variable domain, with remaining parts taken from reference TRBV9 and TRBJ2-7, reads DSGVTQTPKHLITATGQRVTLRCSPRSGDLSVYWYQQSLDQGLQFLIQYYNGEERAKGNILERFSAQQFPDLHSELNLSSLELGDSALYFCASSGGSGRASSYEQYFGPGTRLTVT.

The table lists this clone with many counts. The read ends 3 residues shy of where the CDR3 ends; the end is completed using the germline J gene. The V and J genes are TRBV2 and TRBJ1-1; 8 positions agree with TRBD1. There are 15 residues in the CDR3. The V gene end was trimmed by 5 bases and the J gene end by 1 base; junction bases not matched to a gene: 6. Per the germline V gene, CDR1 is SNHLY and CDR2 is FYNNEI. CDR3 bases read: TGTGCCAGCAGTTTCAGTGGGACAGGGAACACTGAA. As protein: CASSFSGTGNTE. The CDR3 reads in full as CASSFSGTGNTEAFF.

For this clone: The read terminates 3 residues ahead of where the CDR3 ends, so the germline J gene completes it. The chain carries TRBV7-2 and TRBJ1-2; D perhaps matches TRBD1 (5 bases). The CDR3 is 15 amino acids. CDR1 and CDR2 from the germline V gene are SGHTA and FQGNSA. The CDR3: CASSQPGLAADTYTF. The sequenced part of the CDR3 DNA is TGTGCCAGCAGCCAACCGGGACTAGCTGCAGATACC.

This clone occurred many times. An end of the junction does not agree with germline; a read error may underlie this. The DNA ends 3 residues before the CDR3 does, and the rest of the CDR3 is filled in from the germline J gene. V gene TRBV19 combines with J gene TRBJ1-5; no reliable D call. Germline assignment: CDR1 LNHDA and CDR2 SQIVND (reference sequence). CDR3 size: 15 residues. CDR3 loop: CASSIDGDSDQPQHF. The CDR3 bases that were read are TGTGCCAGTAGTATAGACGGGGATAGCGATCAGCCC.

This clone has ten or more counts. The sequence runs out 3 residues before the end of the CDR3; the remainder is reconstructed from the germline J gene. The rearrangement joins TRBV5-1 to TRBJ1-1; D remains unclear. The CDR3 runs 11 residues. Trimming removed 4 bases from V and 3 bases from J, with 4 bases in between. Germline-derived CDR1 and CDR2 are SGHRS and YFSETQ. CDR3 bases read: TGCGCCAGCAGCGTAGACACTGAA. Amino acids: CASSVDTE. The entire CDR3 sequence reads CASSVDTEAFF.

This clone has at least ten counts. The DNA ends 3 residues before the CDR3 does, and the rest of the CDR3 is filled in from the germline J gene. The gene calls are TRBV6-2 or TRBV6-3 and TRBJ1-2; 10 bases are a match to TRBD1. The CDR3 sequence is 15 residues long. Losses at the gene ends were 6 bases for V and 4 bases for J; bases not matched to a gene: 8. Looked up from germline, CDR1 is MNHEY and CDR2 is SVGEGT. Incomplete CDR3 DNA: TGTGCCAGCAGACGGACGGGACAGGGGACCTATGGC. It yields the protein CASRRTGQGTYG. The entire CDR3 sequence reads CASRRTGQGTYGYTF.

This clone was recorded a few times. The missing CDR3 end, 3 residues past where the read stops, is filled in from the germline J gene. V usage is TRBV5-1 and J usage is TRBJ2-5; D possibly corresponds to TRBD2 (6 bases). The germline V gene has CDR1 SGHRS and CDR2 YFSETQ. The CDR3 consists of 16 residues. The sequenced CDR3 bases are TGCGCCAGCAGCCCCGCGGTCATTACTAGCACAGATACC. It translates to CASSPAVITSTDT. In full, the CDR3 reads CASSPAVITSTDTQYF. Full variable domain (outside the CDR3, taken from reference TRBV5-1 and TRBJ2-5): KAGVTQTPRYLIKTRGQQVTLSCSPISGHRSVSWYQQTPGQGLQFLFEYFSETQRNKGNFPGRFSGRQFSNSRSEMNVSTLELGDSALYLCASSPAVITSTDTQYFGPGTRLLVL.

The table lists this clone with a few counts. The CDR3 end lies 3 residues beyond the end of the read and is filled in from the germline J gene. The chain has TRBV10-2 and TRBJ2-7, with TRBD2 matching 7 bases. CDR1 and CDR2 from the germline V gene are WSHSY and SAAADI. There are 14 residues in the CDR3. The junction had 7 bases not matched to a gene; V was cut back by 8 bases and J by 0 bases. The CDR3 DNA, read in part, is TGCGCCAGCGGTGCGGGGGATTTCTCCTACGAG. Its protein product is CASGAGDFSYE. The entire CDR3 is CASGAGDFSYEQYF.

The sample holds many counts of this clone. The CDR3 end falls 3 residues outside the read, so it is completed with the germline J gene. The rearrangement links TRBV11-2 to TRBJ2-7; D perhaps matches TRBD2 (5 bases). The germline V and J ends were trimmed by 5 bases and 5 bases, with 13 bases remaining between them. The length of the CDR3 is 13 residues. Germline loops: CDR1 SGHAT, CDR2 FQNNGV. The CDR3 spells CASSHTLAHEQYF. The sequenced part of the CDR3 DNA is TGTGCCAGCAGCCATACTCTAGCCCACGAG.

This clone was recorded at least ten times. The observed sequence ends 3 residues before the CDR3 terminus, with the missing tail filled in from the germline J gene. The chain couples TRBV5-1 to TRBJ1-2; D might be TRBD1 (6 bases). Germline CDR1 is SGHRS and CDR2 is YFSETQ. The ends were cut back, 3 bases at V and 4 bases at J, with 10 bases in the middle. The CDR3 length is 13 residues. The sequenced part of the CDR3 DNA is TGCGCCAGCAGCTCGGACAGCTCCTATGGC. It specifies CASSSDSSYG. The CDR3 as a whole reads CASSSDSSYGYTF.

This clone was counted ten times or more. Read coverage stops 3 residues before the CDR3 terminus; the germline J gene supplies the remainder. J is TRBJ1-4 and V is TRBV5-4; D is undetermined. Germline V gene lookup returns CDR1 SGHNT and CDR2 YYREEE (reference sequence). V was shortened by 4 bases and J by 7 bases, with 17 bases between the two germline ends. This CDR3 has 15 residues. The CDR3 reads CASSLRANGGEKLFF. The part of the CDR3 DNA that was read is TGTGCCAGCAGCCTCCGTGCCAATGGCGGTGAAAAA.

This clone was counted at least ten times. At one of its ends the junction is not consistent with the germline gene, which may arise from a read error. The read gets to within 3 residues of the CDR3 end, and the germline J gene fills in the rest. The genes are TRBV18 and TRBJ1-6; TRBD1 aligns across 7 bases. CDR1 is KGHSH and CDR2 is LQKENI in the germline V gene. The CDR3 is made up of 16 amino acids. The CDR3 DNA, read in part, is TGTGCCAGCTCACCAGGACAGGCATCCTTTAATTCACCC. This codes for CASSPGQASFNSP. The CDR3, in full, reads CASSPGQASFNSPLHF.

This clone appeared many times. Read coverage stops 3 residues before the CDR3 terminus; the germline J gene supplies the remainder. The chain employs TRBV5-4 and TRBJ1-3, with D unclear. V lost 7 bases and J lost 4, with 6 bases in between. The germline V gene encodes CDR1 SGHNT and CDR2 YYREEE (reference sequence). CDR3 length: 11 residues. Incomplete CDR3 DNA: TGTGCCAGCGACGGGGGAAACACC. Its protein is CASDGGNT. The entire CDR3 is CASDGGNTIYF.

In this sample, this clone turned up many times. The CDR3 goes on 3 residues after the read ends, and that part is filled in from the germline J gene. The chain recombines TRBV5-1 with TRBJ2-1, with 16 bases fitting TRBD2. This CDR3 region has 16 residues. Germline values: CDR1 SGHRS, CDR2 YFSETQ. J lost 6 bases, V lost 7 bases, and 7 bases had no gene match. CDR3 in amino acids: CASEGLAGGPSNEQFF. CDR3 DNA, as far as it was read: TGCGCCAGCGAGGGACTAGCGGGAGGGCCCTCCAATGAG.

This clone was recorded many times. The CDR3 bases that were read are TGCAGTGCTAGGGCAGGGGAGGTTTCACCC. It encodes CSARAGEVSP. Given in full, the CDR3 is CSARAGEVSPLHF. The V call is TRBV20-1, the J call TRBJ1-6; D possibly corresponds to TRBD1 (6 bases). The read halts 3 residues ahead of the CDR3 end, with the missing end drawn from the germline J gene. V shed 3 bases and J shed 9 bases, with 12 bases lying between them. The CDR3 length is 13 residues. Germline CDR1 DFQATT, CDR2 SNEGSKA (reference sequence).

Ten or more counts support this clone. The missing CDR3 end, 3 residues past where the read stops, is filled in from the germline J gene. This chain connects TRBV6-2 or TRBV6-3 to TRBJ1-1; D might be TRBD1 (5 bases). With 5 bases removed from V and 1 base from J, the gap between germline ends came to 17 bases. In germline, CDR1 is MNHEY, CDR2 SVGEGT. This CDR3 is built from 16 residues. CDR3 sequence: CASSDPAGGGNTEAFF. The DNA read from the CDR3 is TGTGCCAGCAGTGATCCCGCGGGGGGTGGGAACACTGAA.

This clone was counted ten times or more. Read data end 3 residues before the CDR3 end; the end is taken from the germline J gene. V is TRBV6-2 or TRBV6-3 and J is TRBJ2-1; D is undetermined. CDR3 length: 13 residues. The V gene's germline CDR1 is MNHEY and CDR2 SVGEGT. V was pared by 7 bases and J by 4 bases, with 11 bases between. CDR3 sequence reads: CASTRSPYNEQFF. Partial CDR3 DNA: TGTGCCAGCACCCGGTCTCCATACAATGAG.

This clone appeared many times. Read coverage stops 3 residues before the CDR3 terminus; the germline J gene supplies the remainder. V and J are TRBV2 and TRBJ2-5; 15 positions match TRBD2. Germline CDR1 SNHLY, CDR2 FYNNEI. The CDR3 consists of 14 residues. The DNA read from the CDR3 is TGTGCTTCAAGGGAGGGACTAGCGGGAGGGACC. This encodes CASREGLAGGT. The whole CDR3 sequence reads CASREGLAGGTQYF. Filled out from reference TRBV2 and TRBJ2-5, the complete variable domain reads EPEVTQTPSHQVTQMGQEVILRCVPISNHLYFYWYRQILGQKVEFLVSFYNNEISEKSEIFDDQFSVERPDGSNFTLKIRSTKLEDSAMYFCASREGLAGGTQYFGPGTRLLVL.

In this sample, this clone turned up many times. The read ends 3 residues early relative to the CDR3; the germline J gene fills the gap. The chain couples TRBV2 to TRBJ2-7; TRBD1 is a possible D gene (6 bases). Trimming cost V 7 bases and J 6 bases, with 10 bases left between them. Germline lookup yields CDR1 SNHLY and CDR2 FYNNEI. CDR3 length equals 11 residues. CDR3 bases read: TGTGCCAGCAACGTACAGGGCGAG. It is translated as CASNVQGE. The full CDR3 sequence reads CASNVQGEQYF.

Many counts were recorded for this clone. The read ends 3 residues before the CDR3 terminus; that terminus is restored from the germline J gene. J is TRBJ1-2 and V is TRBV6-1, with TRBD1 as a possible D gene (6 bases). The CDR3 consists of 14 residues. Trimming pared 2 bases from V and 3 bases from J, leaving 10 bases between. Germline V CDR1 and CDR2: MNHNS, SASEGT. The CDR3: CASSEMGADYGYTF. Partial CDR3 DNA: TGTGCCAGCAGTGAAATGGGGGCGGACTATGGC.

This clone was counted ten times or more. The CDR3 end lies 3 residues beyond the end of the read and is filled in from the germline J gene. The chain joins TRBV2 to TRBJ2-1; tentatively, D is TRBD2 (6 bases). The CDR3 totals 15 residues. Trimming stripped 2 bases from V and 8 bases from J, with 16 bases between. The germline gives CDR1 SNHLY, CDR2 FYNNEI. The part of the CDR3 DNA that was read is TGTGCCAGCAGTGAACTCGGGGGACCAAGGGATGAG. It encodes CASSELGGPRDE. The complete CDR3 protein is CASSELGGPRDEQFF.

This clone was seen only a few times. The observed sequence ends 3 residues before the CDR3 terminus, with the missing tail filled in from the germline J gene. This rearrangement joins TRBV6-2 or TRBV6-3 to TRBJ1-2, with D tentatively TRBD1 (5 bases). CDR1 is MNHEY and CDR2 is SVGEGT in the germline V gene. CDR3 length: 17 amino acids. The CDR3 sequence is CASSYGVGQGRGNDYTF. Incomplete CDR3 DNA: TGTGCCAGCAGTTACGGGGTGGGGCAGGGAAGGGGAAATGAC.